A single sample is the source of the 6 T cell receptor beta chains below, sequenced in a study of cytomegalovirus exposure and HLA in healthy donors. PCR used 60 Vbeta primers and 13 Jbeta primers. The repertoire was sequenced with immunoSEQ multiplex PCR; TCRdb's copy has only in-frame clones and lacks some. Here the sample spans fewer than 200,000 clones, approximately 79% being singletons. Material for sequencing was PBMCs. The receptors derive from a woman in her forties or fifties in good health and CMV-seropositive.

The chain employs TRBV6-5 and TRBJ2-7; no reliable D call. V was cut by 6 bases and J by 3 bases, with 6 bases left in between. Germline V gene lookup returns CDR1 MNHEY and CDR2 SVGAGI. The CDR3 consists of 11 residues. DNA for the CDR3: TGTGCCAGCAGCCAAAACTACGAGCAGTACTTC. Its protein product is CASSQNYEQYF.

The rearrangement uses TRBV7-8 and TRBJ2-5, with 9 bases aligning to TRBD1. Germline V gives CDR1 SGHVS, CDR2 FQNEAQ. The V and J ends lost 3 bases and 1 base, in that order; junction bases with no gene match: 6. The CDR3 contains 16 residues. CDR3 nucleotides: TGTGCCAGCAGCTTGCACAGGGGGCGCATCCAAGAGACCCAGTACTTC. Translating it yields CASSLHRGRIQETQYF.

This clone was observed a handful of times. The CDR3 nucleotides are TGTGCCAGCAGCGTGGACGGACAGGGGGCACCTTCACCCCTCCACTTT. It is translated as CASSVDGQGAPSPLHF. The V gene is TRBV9, the J gene TRBJ1-6, with 11 bases aligning to TRBD1. J was trimmed by 9 bases and V by 2 bases; bases with no gene match: 7. Germline CDR1 and CDR2: SGDLS and YYNGEE. This CDR3 contains 16 residues. Full variable domain (outside the CDR3, taken from reference TRBV9 and TRBJ1-6): DSGVTQTPKHLITATGQRVTLRCSPRSGDLSVYWYQQSLDQGLQFLIQYYNGEERAKGNILERFSAQQFPDLHSELNLSSLELGDSALYFCASSVDGQGAPSPLHFGNGTRLTVT.

This clone turned up a few times. This sequence joins TRBV7-9 and TRBJ2-2, with 13 bases fitting TRBD2. V was pared by 2 bases and J by 5 bases, with 5 bases of the junction left unmatched. Germline-derived CDR1 and CDR2 are SEHNR and FQNEAQ (reference sequence). This CDR3 is built from 17 residues. The CDR3 spells CASSLRTSGSLTGELFF. CDR3 bases: TGTGCCAGCAGCTTAAGGACTAGCGGGAGCTTGACCGGGGAGCTGTTTTTT.

The gene calls are TRBV28 and TRBJ2-1; D is possibly TRBD2 (6 bases). The germline V gene encodes CDR1 MDHEN and CDR2 SYDVKM. Deletions cut 3 bases from V and 7 bases from J, with 13 bases between. This CDR3 region has 14 residues. This chain's CDR3 is CASSLGGPPNEQFF. Written as DNA, the CDR3 is TGTGCCAGCAGTTTGGGGGGACCTCCGAATGAGCAGTTCTTC.

The chain uses TRBV11-2 and TRBJ1-4, with TRBD1 identical over 7 bases. Germline V lookup: CDR1 SGHAT, CDR2 FQNNGV. The CDR3 is 14 amino acids. Losses at the gene ends were 2 bases for V and 8 bases for J; bases not matched to a gene: 5. This CDR3 is CASSLRQGYEKLFF. Here the CDR3 DNA reads TGTGCCAGCAGCTTACGACAGGGTTACGAAAAACTGTTTTTT.